Reported below is one T cell receptor (beta chain). This clonotype has just a few counts. Its antigen target is currently unknown. No base quality information exists; no much larger clone differs at one position. The library was produced with 5' RACE. The instrument given in TCRdb is Illumina HiSeq 2500. A second PCR of about 7 to 12 cycles was run with a J-beta primer mix and a sample-barcoded 5' primer. A unique molecular identifier was introduced onto each TCR beta cDNA molecule by a template-switch 5' adaptor carrying 12 random nucleotides. At least 2.5 million CDR3-containing paired-end reads were obtained from each sample. All of the RNA was converted into first-strand cDNA using the Mint cDNA synthesis kit, with a TRBC-specific oligonucleotide serving as the primer. Following uracil-DNA glycosylase treatment, all cDNA underwent a first 18-cycle PCR with the universal primers M1SS and BC2_uni_R. In the authors' own workflow: For normalization, 1 million high-quality reads, each with a distinct molecular identifier, were randomly selected from each sample. Reads with shared molecular identifiers were discarded instead of being binned into consensus sequences. CDR3 identification, clonotype clustering and error correction used MiTCR with a Q25 quality threshold and the strictest error-elimination algorithm. A nonparametric unseen species model with Euler transformation was used to estimate lower-bound total TCR beta diversity. TCRdb applied fastp at Q25 and MiXCR to the public reads, then kept only in-frame beta chains. Every entry covers one CDR3 protein and lists the most common genes and DNA from its rows. None of the V and J calls come from the authors' own analysis; TCRdb made them. Counted in this sample were some 320,000 distinct CDR3 sequences; less than 30% of them appeared once. Approximately 28% of the sample rests with the top ten.

The donors were 40 or so Caucasian individuals from Russia, aged roughly 6 to 95 years, who were systemically healthy. Approximately 10 milliliters of peripheral blood were collected from each donor into EDTA-treated Vacutainer tubes. PBMCs were isolated by Ficoll-Paque density-gradient centrifugation, with at least 6 million obtained per sample. Trizol reagent was used to extract total RNA from PBMCs, with at least 6 micrograms per sample. For every donor, flow cytometry on a PBMC aliquot measured the percentage of naive CD45RAhigh/CD27high T cells. The record originates from a study of blood T cells in healthy people across ages (dated by TCRdb to the mid-2010s). Looking at the study overall: Template switching captured roughly one uniquely barcoded TCR beta cDNA molecule per two T cells in model experiments. The study measured age-related changes in TCR beta repertoire diversity using deep sequencing normalized with unique cDNA molecular identifiers. The donors were divided into four age groups: young (average around 17 years), middle-aged (approximately 42), aged (roughly 60) and long-lived (about 90). To avoid experimental bias, donors of different ages were randomly spread across the sequencing lanes. For two donors (one aged 18 to 29 and one aged 80 or older), the study analyzed two additional independent replicas of 1 million unique cDNA reads from the same blood draw. Results and caveats for the whole study, not just this receptor: Observed TCR beta diversity correlated strongly with the percentage of naive T cells measured by flow cytometry. Observed TCR beta diversity per million T cells fell roughly linearly with age, and a significant reduction was already apparent by age roughly 40. Because profiling used bulk unsorted PBMCs, naive and antigen-experienced compartments could not be compared conclusively. Compared with the aged group, more naive CD4+ T cells, fewer expanded clones and increased TCR diversity were shown by the long-lived group, suggesting age selection. Estimates of total diversity from one million sequenced T cells were regarded as lower bounds and underestimates. Because the CMV infection status of the donors was unknown, age-related changes in expanded clonotypes may potentially have been confounded.

This TCR was sampled from a woman aged 70 to 79 in good health. Sequencing input: blood.

The bases read TGCAGCGTTGAAGGTGGCCGGAGGGGATACAATGAGCAGTTCTTC. The resulting protein is CSVEGGRRGYNEQFF. The chain was built from TRBV29-1 and TRBJ2-1, and TRBD2 may be the D gene, going by 6 matching bases. Inclusive of the bounding cysteine and phenylalanine, the CDR3 is 15 residues long. CDR3 DNA only is kept here, 45 bases in frame from base 1. V gives up 1 base and J gives up 4 bases, and the segment between their germline ends measures 14 bases. From a lookup of the germline V gene, CDR1 and CDR2 are SQVTM and ANQGSEA.